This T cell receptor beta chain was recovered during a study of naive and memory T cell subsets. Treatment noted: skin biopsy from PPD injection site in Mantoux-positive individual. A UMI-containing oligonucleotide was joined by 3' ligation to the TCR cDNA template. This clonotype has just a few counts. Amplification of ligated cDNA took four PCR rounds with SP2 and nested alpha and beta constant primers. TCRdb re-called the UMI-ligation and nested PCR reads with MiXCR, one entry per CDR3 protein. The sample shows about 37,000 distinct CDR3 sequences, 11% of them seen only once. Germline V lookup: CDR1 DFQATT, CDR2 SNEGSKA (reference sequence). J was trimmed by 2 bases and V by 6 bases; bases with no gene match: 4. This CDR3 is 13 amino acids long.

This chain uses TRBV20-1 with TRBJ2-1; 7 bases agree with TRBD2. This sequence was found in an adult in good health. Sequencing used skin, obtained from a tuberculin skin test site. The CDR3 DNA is TGCAGTGCCCCGGGACTAACCTACAATGAGCAGTTCTTC. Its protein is CSAPGLTYNEQFF.